These T cell receptor beta chains were read from a single sample in a study of PD-L1 blockade in urothelial cancer. Assay used: immunoSEQ multiplex PCR; TCRdb lists only in-frame clones, some missing. Here the sample spans 85,000 to 100,000 clones, more than 75% being singletons. The sample in question was PBMCs, obtained around atezolizumab (anti-PD-L1) treatment. Every receptor here comes from a man between 60 and 75 years old with urothelial cancer. Both conserved end residues are part of each CDR3. The D gene is left open where the match is weak. Expanded clones are given a class, and other clones once, few, many or no size at all.

15 TRBJ2-7 few TRBV4-1 TRBD1 CASSRGQGLTYEQYF TGCGCCAGCAGCCGGGGACAGGGGCTGACCTACGAGCAGTACTTC
15 TRBJ2-5 once TRBV28 TRBD1 CASSPQTGAQETQYF TGTGCCAGCAGTCCCCAGACAGGGGCACAAGAGACCCAGTACTTC
15 TRBJ2-1 NA TRBV5-1 TRBD1 CASSFETGTYNEQFF TGCGCCAGCAGCTTCGAGACAGGGACCTACAATGAGCAGTTCTTC
14 TRBJ1-1 NA TRBV27 TRBD1 CASSKGRGQTEAFF TGTGCCAGCAGCAAGGGCAGGGGGCAAACTGAAGCTTTCTTT
13 TRBJ1-2 NA TRBV7-9 NA CASSSEGVGGYTF TGTGCCAGCAGCTCCGAGGGGGTTGGCGGCTACACCTTC
15 TRBJ2-7 once TRBV15 NA CATSRDFGGTYEQYF TGTGCCACCAGCAGAGATTTTGGAGGAACCTACGAGCAGTACTTC
15 TRBJ2-2 NA TRBV27 TRBD2 CASSLLAGNTGELFF TGTGCCAGCAGTTTACTAGCGGGTAACACCGGGGAGCTGTTTTTT
12 TRBJ2-1 NA TRBV5-1 NA CASSLDTDEQFF TGCGCCAGCAGCTTGGATACGGATGAGCAGTTCTTC
13 TRBJ2-3 NA TRBV5-1 NA CASSGPGTDTQYF TGCGCCAGCAGCGGGCCGGGAACAGATACGCAGTATTTT
12 TRBJ1-5 NA TRBV28 NA CASRGGTQPQHF TGTGCCAGCAGAGGGGGTACGCAGCCCCAGCATTTT
16 TRBJ2-3 NA TRBV7-8 TRBD2 CASSFLAGDPPDTQYF TGTGCCAGCAGCTTTCTAGCGGGGGACCCACCAGATACGCAGTATTTT
12 TRBJ2-2 NA TRBV6-5 NA CATASLTSELFF TGTGCCACCGCGTCCCTCACCTCTGAGCTGTTTTTT
14 TRBJ2-7 NA TRBV6-1 TRBD2 CASSLSGREDEQYF TGTGCCAGCAGTCTTAGCGGGAGGGAGGACGAGCAGTACTTC
14 TRBJ2-2 NA TRBV5-1 NA CASSLAAIDGELFF TGCGCCAGCAGCTTGGCCGCTATAGACGGGGAGCTGTTTTTT
17 TRBJ2-2 few TRBV27 NA CASKPIGLSRGTGELFF TGTGCCAGCAAACCCATTGGACTTAGCCGGGGCACCGGGGAGCTGTTTTTT
15 TRBJ2-3 NA TRBV10-3 NA CAISESGMTADTQYF TGTGCCATCAGTGAGTCCGGTATGACAGCAGATACGCAGTATTTT
13 TRBJ1-1 NA TRBV11-3 NA CASNRGGRTEAFF TGTGCCAGCAACCGGGGGGGAAGAACTGAAGCTTTCTTT
15 TRBJ2-1 NA TRBV7-9 TRBD2 CASSFEPGLASEQFF TGTGCCAGCAGCTTCGAACCGGGACTAGCCAGTGAGCAGTTCTTC
16 TRBJ2-1 NA TRBV4-2 TRBD2 CASSQEPSGGYNEQFF TGTGCCAGCAGCCAAGAACCCAGCGGGGGATACAATGAGCAGTTCTTC
14 TRBJ2-1 NA TRBV9 TRBD2 CASSPRTSPHEQFF TGTGCCAGCAGCCCTCGGACTAGTCCCCATGAGCAGTTCTTC
15 TRBJ2-2 NA TRBV2 NA CASSETGQGTGELFF TGTGCCAGCAGTGAAACAGGGCAGGGCACCGGGGAGCTGTTTTTT
11 TRBJ2-1 NA TRBV19 NA CASHRDNEQFF TGTGCCAGTCACAGGGACAATGAGCAGTTCTTC
17 TRBJ2-2 NA TRBV4-2 TRBD1 CASSLTLTGGDAGELFF TGTGCCAGCAGCCTCACCCTGACAGGGGGCGATGCCGGGGAGCTGTTTTTT
15 TRBJ2-5 NA TRBV28 TRBD1 CASSFGQGRGETQYF TGTGCCAGCAGTTTTGGACAGGGTCGAGGAGAGACCCAGTACTTC
15 TRBJ2-7 NA TRBV5-4 TRBD1 CASSLAGTGPEEQYF TGTGCCAGCAGCTTGGCCGGGACAGGGCCAGAAGAGCAGTACTTC
14 TRBJ1-4 NA TRBV5-1 NA CASSLGQINEKLFF TGCGCCAGCAGCTTGGGACAGATCAATGAAAAACTGTTTTTT
16 TRBJ1-5 few TRBV7-6 NA CASSLLQGWGNQPQHF TGTGCCAGCAGCTTACTACAGGGATGGGGCAATCAGCCCCAGCATTTT
14 TRBJ2-2 NA TRBV5-1 NA CASSLLRPAGELFF TGCGCCAGCAGCTTGTTGCGGCCCGCCGGGGAGCTGTTTTTT
16 TRBJ1-6 NA TRBV15 TRBD1 CATSRASGTGQSPLHF TGTGCCACCAGCAGAGCGTCCGGGACAGGGCAATCACCCCTCCACTTT
15 TRBJ2-7 NA TRBV27 TRBD2 CASSRTGTSGYEQYF TGTGCCAGCAGCCGAACCGGGACTAGCGGGTACGAGCAGTACTTC
15 TRBJ1-5 NA TRBV5-1 NA CASSLEGSGEQPQHF TGCGCCAGCAGCTTGGAGGGGTCAGGGGAGCAGCCCCAGCATTTT
16 TRBJ1-3 NA TRBV2 TRBD1 CASSQGQQSSGNTIYF TGTGCCAGCAGCCAGGGACAGCAAAGCTCTGGAAACACCATATATTTT
14 TRBJ1-5 NA TRBV27 NA CASSPQYSNQPQHF TGTGCCAGCAGTCCTCAGTATAGCAATCAGCCCCAGCATTTT
12 TRBJ1-2 NA TRBV15 NA CATSRDRQNYTF TGTGCCACCAGCAGAGATCGACAGAACTACACCTTC
12 TRBJ1-2 NA TRBV6-5 TRBD1 CASSLPGGGYTF TGTGCCAGCAGTCTTCCAGGGGGGGGCTACACCTTC
16 TRBJ1-3 NA TRBV6-1 NA CASSEAGVIAGNTIYF TGTGCCAGCAGTGAAGCAGGGGTAATCGCTGGAAACACCATATATTTT
12 TRBJ1-1 NA TRBV28 NA CASRVANTEAFF TGTGCCAGCAGGGTGGCGAACACTGAAGCTTTCTTT
14 TRBJ1-1 NA TRBV6-5 NA CASSATVSNTEAFF TGTGCCAGCAGTGCGACAGTATCGAACACTGAAGCTTTCTTT
14 TRBJ1-1 NA TRBV28 NA CASSRSQGNTEAFF TGTGCCAGCAGTCGATCACAGGGGAACACTGAAGCTTTCTTT
15 TRBJ2-3 NA TRBV21-1 NA CASSPRTGLPDTQYF TGTGCCAGCAGCCCTAGGACAGGGCTGCCAGATACGCAGTATTTT
14 TRBJ1-1 NA TRBV28 NA CASKPDNRVYGAFF TGTGCCAGCAAGCCCGATAACAGGGTGTACGGAGCTTTCTTT
14 TRBJ2-5 NA TRBV9 TRBD2 CASSVRGGQETQYF TGTGCCAGCAGCGTCCGGGGGGGCCAAGAGACCCAGTACTTC
15 TRBJ2-7 NA TRBV5-1 TRBD2 CASSLVGEGAYEQYF TGCGCCAGCAGCTTGGTCGGGGAGGGTGCCTACGAGCAGTACTTC
14 TRBJ2-7 NA TRBV28 TRBD1 CASSLGTGRDEQYF TGTGCCAGCAGTTTAGGGACAGGGAGAGACGAGCAGTACTTC
16 TRBJ2-2 NA TRBV14 NA CASSKGWQGISGELFF TGTGCCAGCAGCAAAGGGTGGCAGGGAATTTCCGGGGAGCTGTTTTTT
14 TRBJ2-5 NA TRBV11-2 NA CASSLESARGTQYF TGTGCCAGCAGCTTAGAGTCCGCCCGGGGGACCCAGTACTTC
16 TRBJ2-3 NA TRBV7-2 TRBD2 CASSKEGLAGIDTQYF TGTGCCAGCAGCAAAGAGGGACTAGCGGGCATAGATACGCAGTATTTT
13 TRBJ2-3 NA TRBV5-1 NA CASSTDPGGRGHF TGCGCCAGCAGCACGGACCCCGGCGGGCGGGGCCATTTT
15 TRBJ1-2 NA TRBV27 NA CASSSYTGPNYGYTF TGTGCCAGCAGTAGTTATACAGGGCCTAACTATGGCTACACCTTC